Presented here are 11 T cell receptor beta chains from one specimen sequenced in a study of T cells in localized non-small cell lung cancer. Only in-frame clones appear in the TCRdb table, and some are missing; sequencing was by immunoSEQ multiplex PCR. The sample includes under 40,000 clones, around 84% of them seen just once. Here the sequenced sample was peripheral blood, taken before any cancer treatment. The receptors come from a male donor aged 60 or older with stage II squamous cell lung carcinoma.

The chain recombines TRBV9 with TRBJ2-5; D not resolved. The CDR3 is 15 residues long. Trimming removed 0 bases from V and 1 base from J, with 10 bases in between. Germline CDR1 SGDLS, CDR2 YYNGEE. CDR3 region: CASSVASAFQETQYF. CDR3 DNA sequence: TGTGCCAGCAGCGTAGCTTCGGCATTCCAAGAGACCCAGTACTTC.

The rearrangement joins TRBV9 to TRBJ2-2; D is tentatively TRBD1 or TRBD2 (5 bases each). The CDR3 runs 15 residues. The germline gives CDR1 SGDLS, CDR2 YYNGEE. Trimming shortened V by 0 bases and J by 4 bases, and 10 bases separated the two germline ends. Here the CDR3 reads CASSVAPGSTGELFF. CDR3 DNA sequence: TGTGCCAGCAGCGTAGCCCCAGGGAGCACCGGGGAGCTGTTTTTT.

The chain has TRBV28 and TRBJ1-2, with D possibly matching TRBD1 (6 bases). Germline-derived CDR1 and CDR2 are MDHEN and SYDVKM. The V end was cut by 7 bases, the J end by 4 bases, with 13 bases between. The CDR3 consists of 13 residues. Here the CDR3 DNA reads TGTGCCAGCACTTACCCCAGGGGCTATGGCTACACCTTC. This encodes CASTYPRGYGYTF.

The chain employs TRBV7-8 and TRBJ1-1; TRBD1 agrees at 7 bases. Germline values: CDR1 SGHVS, CDR2 FQNEAQ. The CDR3 covers 16 residues. V dropped 4 bases and J dropped 5; count of bases not matched to a gene: 13. The DNA for the CDR3 is TGTGCCAGCAGCTCTCAGTCACCGCAGGGGGGGACTGAAGCTTTCTTT. This gives the protein CASSSQSPQGGTEAFF.

This clone has only a few counts. J is TRBJ2-3 and V is TRBV6-5; tentative D call: TRBD1 (6 bases). This CDR3 has 16 amino acids. V was cut by 0 bases and J by 5 bases, with 15 bases left in between. The germline gives CDR1 MNHEY, CDR2 SVGAGI. CDR3 coding DNA: TGTGCCAGCAGTTACTCGTTTTGGGGACACGGAGATACGCAGTATTTT. Its protein is CASSYSFWGHGDTQYF.

The rearrangement joins TRBV11-3 to TRBJ1-3; a weak D match, TRBD1 (5 bases). This CDR3 has 15 residues. Per the germline V gene, CDR1 is SGHNT and CDR2 is YENEEA. V was pared by 8 bases and J by 1 base, with 15 bases between. The CDR3 nucleotides read TGTGCCAGCCCCGGCGGACATCGATCTGGAAACACCATATATTTT. It encodes CASPGGHRSGNTIYF.

The chain employs TRBV5-6 and TRBJ2-2; weak D call: TRBD1 (5 bases). This CDR3 region has 17 residues. Germline CDR1 is SGHDT and CDR2 is YYEEEE. Deletions cut 2 bases from V and 1 base from J, with 15 bases between. The CDR3: CASSFLSLDRNTGELFF. For the CDR3, the DNA is TGTGCCAGCAGCTTTTTGTCCCTCGACAGGAACACCGGGGAGCTGTTTTTT.

The V gene is TRBV18, the J gene TRBJ1-1; D is possibly TRBD1 (5 bases). V lost 5 bases to trimming and J lost 0 bases, with 13 bases between them. This CDR3 has 15 amino acids. The V gene's germline CDR1 is KGHSH and CDR2 LQKENI. The CDR3 DNA reads as TGTGCCAGCTCATATTCACAGGTGGTGAACACTGAAGCTTTCTTT. It translates to CASSYSQVVNTEAFF.

This clone was detected only a few times. This chain uses TRBV6-4 with TRBJ2-6; D not resolved. Between the trimmed V and J ends, which lost 5 bases and 2 bases, there was a span of 7 bases. Germline V gene lookup returns CDR1 MRHNA and CDR2 SNTAGT. The CDR3 is made up of 14 amino acids. The CDR3 bases are TGTGCCAGCAGTAGAGAGGCTGGGGCCAACGTCCTGACTTTC. It translates to CASSREAGANVLTF.

J is TRBJ2-1 and V is TRBV5-1; no firm D call. The germline V gene has CDR1 SGHRS and CDR2 YFSETQ. The V end lost 4 bases, the J end lost 2 bases, and 7 bases lay between the germline ends. The CDR3 consists of 13 residues. Here the CDR3 reads CASSLGAYNEQFF. The CDR3 DNA sequence: TGCGCCAGCAGCCTAGGTGCCTACAATGAGCAGTTCTTC.

This clone was recorded only once. The V and J genes are TRBV30 and TRBJ2-3, with D tentatively TRBD2 (7 bases). V was clipped by 3 bases and J by 10 bases, with 29 bases between them. CDR1 and CDR2 from the germline V gene are GTSNPN and SVGIG (reference sequence). The CDR3 extends over 17 amino acids. The CDR3 region is CAWSHLGDSRQGGAQYF. CDR3 nucleotides: TGTGCCTGGAGCCACCTTGGGGACTCGCGGCAAGGGGGGGCGCAGTATTTT.